The following is a TCR beta chain sequence with its context. The CDR3 runs 16 residues. Per the germline V gene, CDR1 is KGHSH and CDR2 is LQKENI. The trim removed 3 bases at V and 5 bases at J, leaving 8 bases unmatched. TCRdb's table, derived via immunoSEQ multiplex PCR, lists solely in-frame clones and lacks some. The data show more than 95,000 clones, 65% to 80% seen once. The sample is drawn from a study of radiotherapy plus CTLA-4 blockade in lung cancer. Sequencing used peripheral blood, obtained from a patient treated with radiotherapy plus ipilimumab. The rearrangement joins TRBV18 to TRBJ2-2, with 8 bases lining up with TRBD1. The clonotype originates from a human donor with non-small cell lung cancer who had a partial response to radiotherapy plus ipilimumab. Some clones in this sample may be carry-over from other donors' samples. The CDR3 sequence is CASSPPGQGDTGELFF. The CDR3 nucleotides read TGTGCCAGCTCACCGCCAGGACAGGGAGATACCGGGGAGCTGTTTTTT.